This TCR beta chain was profiled in a study of blood T cell repertoires in COVID-19 (dated by TCRdb to the early 2020s). For context, the study as a whole: The collaborator samples originated in the United States, Italy and Spain and spanned the acute and convalescent phases of COVID-19. Subjects who had been exposed to COVID-19, were actively infected with it, or had recovered from it provided the deeply sampled blood TCRbeta repertoires that made up the dataset. The repertoires were released in a freely available public database meant as a resource for research on the immune response to SARS-CoV-2. Samples were obtained from the ongoing ImmuneRACE study (first 160 participants) and from over a thousand subjects provided by 6 global collaborators. Where available, HLA class I and class II types were taken from metadata supplied by the sample provider and were not determined by assay-based typing. Nearly every sample came with metadata listing a de-identified subject ID, COVID-19 status, age in years and sex. The prospective study material was composed of cDNA or gDNA derived from T cells, B-cell-depleted T cells, or PBMCs. Overall study outcomes, separate from this receptor: How much clinical and demographic metadata was included differed by source and by participant, and the metadata was provided uncurated.

Whole blood was collected in K2EDTA tubes by collaborating institutions according to the institutions' own protocols. Collaborator samples were shipped for TCRbeta analysis as frozen whole blood, isolated PBMCs, or DNA extracted from either sample type. In this sample, this clone turned up once. Its binding antigen is unknown. Qualities for individual bases were not recorded, and no much larger clone is one base off. TCRbeta CDR3 regions were amplified from genomic DNA using the immunoSEQ Assay, a bias-controlled multiplex PCR. Concerning the study's data processing: Nucleated cell counts per sample were estimated from amplification of reference gene primers within the assay. To quantify the absolute abundance of each unique TCRbeta CDR3 rearrangement, sequence reads were collapsed and filtered. Productive Simpson clonality was computed per sample as the square root of Simpson's diversity index over productive rearrangements. Here the immuneACCESS table is served through TCRdb, limited to in-frame sequences with V and J called. Missing clones are a known gap in these copies; in checked studies unresolved V genes cover under half, and the rest lacks a known reason. V, J and clone size reflect that table, while D and trimming were determined from the DNA. The sample table records some 70,000 clones; 70% to 90% of these occur just once. Of the sample, 6.5% to 7.5% is held by the ten largest clones.

The CDR3, cysteine through phenylalanine, is 14 amino acids long. The only DNA kept is the CDR3, 42 bases in frame from the first base. CDR1 SGHNT and CDR2 YYREEE are derived from the germline V gene (reference sequence). Cut back by 1 base and 6 bases, the V and J ends lie 12 bases apart. This receptor was taken from a woman of 80 years or more with active COVID-19. The source material was peripheral blood. The rearrangement combines TRBV5-4 with TRBJ2-3, with a weak D call of TRBD1 (6 bases match). The DNA sequence is as follows: TGTGCCAGCAGCTTGTCAGGGGTCGGGGATACGCAGTATTTT. Translated, this is CASSLSGVGDTQYF.